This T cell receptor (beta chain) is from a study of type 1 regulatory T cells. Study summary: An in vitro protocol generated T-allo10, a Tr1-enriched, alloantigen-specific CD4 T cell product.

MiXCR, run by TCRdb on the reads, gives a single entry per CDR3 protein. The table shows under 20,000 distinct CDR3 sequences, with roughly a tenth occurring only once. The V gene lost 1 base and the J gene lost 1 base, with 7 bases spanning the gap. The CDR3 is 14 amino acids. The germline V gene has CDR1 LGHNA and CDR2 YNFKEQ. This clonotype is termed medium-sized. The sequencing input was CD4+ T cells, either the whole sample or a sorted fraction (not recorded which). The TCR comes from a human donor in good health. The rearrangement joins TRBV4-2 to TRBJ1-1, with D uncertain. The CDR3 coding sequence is TGTGCCAGCAGCCAAGGGGAGAGGAACACTGAAGCTTTCTTT. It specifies CASSQGERNTEAFF.